The 8 T cell receptor beta chains in this list originate from one sample, sequenced in a study of T cells in Graves' hyperthyroidism and ophthalmopathy. The TCR beta CDR3 regions underwent amplification using RNA transcripts as the source. Carried out on the TCR CDR3, a first-round RT-PCR used the HTBI primer set. One entry per CDR3 protein, called by TCRdb with MiXCR from the multiplex PCR reads. This table has 600,000 to 700,000 distinct CDR3 sequences, roughly 15% appearing once. Source material: blood. Receptors were obtained from a woman aged 40 to 50 with Graves' ophthalmopathy.

This clonotype was counted at least ten times. The chain has TRBV5-5 and TRBJ1-5; the D gene is possibly TRBD1 (5 bases). The germline V gene encodes CDR1 SGHKS and CDR2 YYEKEE (reference sequence). CDR3 size: 15 residues. The V and J ends lost 4 bases and 3 bases respectively, with 14 bases between them. The CDR3 coding sequence is TGTGCCAGCAGCCTCGCTGGGACGGTCAATCAGCCCCAGCATTTT. The encoded protein is CASSLAGTVNQPQHF.

The V call is TRBV3-1, the J call TRBJ2-2, with D possibly TRBD2 on 6 matching bases. The CDR3 is 15 amino acids. V was clipped by 4 bases and J by 3 bases, with 12 bases between them. CDR1 is LGHDT and CDR2 is YNNKEL in the germline V gene (reference sequence). The CDR3 DNA reads TGTGCCAGCAGCCGCGGGGACTCTCACACCGGGGAGCTGTTTTTT. It is translated as CASSRGDSHTGELFF.

This clonotype was detected ten times or more. This chain joins TRBV19 and TRBJ1-2, with D hard to call. The germline gives CDR1 LNHDA, CDR2 SQIVND (reference sequence). This CDR3 is built from 16 residues. Trimming shortened V by 3 bases and J by 3 bases, and 17 bases separated the two germline ends. CDR3 loop: CASSIRVAVRDYGYTF. The CDR3 nucleotides are TGTGCCAGTAGTATTAGAGTGGCAGTTCGTGACTATGGCTACACCTTC.

The chain has TRBV18 and TRBJ2-7; TRBD1 might be the D (5 bases). CDR1 KGHSH and CDR2 LQKENI come from the germline V gene. This CDR3 is 13 amino acids long. Trimming removed 3 bases at V and 6 bases at J, with 12 bases between. CDR3 nucleotides: TGTGCCAGCTCACCCCAGACTCAGGGCGAGCAGTACTTC. This translates into CASSPQTQGEQYF.

This clonotype occurred many times. The chain is built from TRBV10-3 and TRBJ2-5, with 9 bases lining up with TRBD2. V was pared by 3 bases and J by 8 bases, with 16 bases of the junction left unmatched. CDR1 is ENHRY, CDR2 SYGVKD, per germline. The CDR3 spans 17 residues. CDR3 coding DNA: TGTGCCATCAGTGAATATCTAGCGGGATCCCCCCGGATAACCCAGTACTTC. Its translation is CAISEYLAGSPRITQYF.

As for this clonotype: A much larger clonotype is one base distant, so this may be a read error. V gene TRBV2 combines with J gene TRBJ2-7; no firm D call. Germline CDR1 is SNHLY and CDR2 is FYNNEI. CDR3 size: 12 residues. Trimming pared 9 bases from V and 4 bases from J, leaving 13 bases between. The DNA for the CDR3 is TGTGCCAGGACGGCTTCTGGGTACGAGCAGTACTTC. It codes for CARTASGYEQYF.

In DNA, the CDR3 is TGTGCCAGCAGCGTAGGAAGGGTGGACTATGGCTACACCTTC. Its protein is CASSVGRVDYGYTF. The V call is TRBV9, the J call TRBJ1-2, with D hard to call. CDR1 is SGDLS, CDR2 YYNGEE, per germline. V was shortened by 0 bases and J by 3 bases, with 9 bases between the two germline ends. There are 14 residues in the CDR3.

This clonotype was seen ten or more times. This chain uses TRBV6-5 with TRBJ2-7; 7 positions match TRBD2. Per germline, CDR1 MNHEY and CDR2 SVGAGI. V was clipped by 2 bases and J by 3 bases; unmatched bases: 7. There are 15 residues in the CDR3. CDR3 sequence reads: CASSYRALALYEQYF. The CDR3 nucleotides read TGTGCCAGCAGTTACAGGGCACTAGCGCTCTACGAGCAGTACTTC.